This T cell receptor beta chain comes out of a study of CD8 T cells in Susac syndrome. The ends were cut back, 6 bases at V and 4 bases at J, with 5 bases in the middle. The CDR3 extends over 11 amino acids. CDR1 SGHTS and CDR2 YDEGEE come from the germline V gene. RNA in amounts of roughly 0.5 to 1 ug was reverse transcribed with random hexamers. One entry per CDR3 protein, called by TCRdb with MiXCR from the immunoSEQ multiplex PCR reads. The table shows about 400,000 distinct CDR3 sequences, with around 85% occurring only once. The TCR comes from a human donor with multiple sclerosis. The source material was CD8+ T cells from PBMCs. V usage is TRBV5-8 and J usage is TRBJ1-5; D remains unclear. This CDR3 reads CASNLNQPQHF. The DNA of the CDR3 is TGTGCCAGCAATTTAAATCAGCCCCAGCATTTT.